This T cell receptor beta chain was observed in a study of regulatory T cells in long-lasting Graves disease. Findings and caveats of the study: The study found persistent patients shared more public clonotypes (2,741) than new patients (approximately 970).

Described time point: persistent/refractory GD, antithyroid drugs over 5 years with positive TRAb. Preparation of the TCR library used RNA extracted from PBMCs. With respect to this clonotype: Antigen specificity is unknown.

The length of the CDR3 is 14 residues. Germline CDR1 reads MDHEN; CDR2 reads SYDVKM. The ends were cut back, 6 bases at V and 3 bases at J, with 14 bases in the middle. Researchers made TCR beta libraries by using iRepertoire HTBI primers and running Arm-PCR on CDR3 regions. TCRdb reprocessed the multiplex PCR reads via MiXCR and lists one record per CDR3 protein. Counted here are 700,000 or so distinct CDR3 sequences, about 30% occurring once; the ten biggest clones make up 35% to 55%. V usage is TRBV28 and J usage is TRBJ1-1; D may be TRBD1 (5 bases). This TCR came from a female donor with Graves disease. This sample comprised peripheral blood mononuclear cells (PBMCs), obtained when the disease was refractory, from a patient treated with antithyroid drugs. CDR3 protein: CASRGGGADTEAFF. As DNA, the CDR3 is TGTGCCAGCAGGGGTGGAGGGGCGGACACTGAAGCTTTCTTT.